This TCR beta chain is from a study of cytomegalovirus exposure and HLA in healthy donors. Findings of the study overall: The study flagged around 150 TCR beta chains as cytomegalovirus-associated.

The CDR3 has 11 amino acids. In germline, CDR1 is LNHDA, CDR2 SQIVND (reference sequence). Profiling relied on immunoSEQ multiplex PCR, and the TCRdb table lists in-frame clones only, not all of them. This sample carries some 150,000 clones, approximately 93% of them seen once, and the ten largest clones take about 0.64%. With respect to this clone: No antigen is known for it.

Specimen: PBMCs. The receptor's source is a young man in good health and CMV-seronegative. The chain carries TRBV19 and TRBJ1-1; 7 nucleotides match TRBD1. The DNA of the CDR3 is TGTGCTCCTGGGACAGACGGACTGGCTTTCTTT. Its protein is CAPGTDGLAFF.